These 27 T cell receptor beta chains originate from one sample sequenced in a study of control samples from healthy donors and cancer patients (dated by TCRdb to the early 2020s). Preparation of the library involved the immunoSEQ multiplex PCR assay. The table was pulled from immuneACCESS by TCRdb, which kept in-frame rearrangements only. Such tables lose some clones; where checked, under half of the loss comes from unresolved V genes, and the rest has no known cause. The sample yields 80,000 to 100,000 clones; 79% were counted once. 10% of the sample rests with the top ten. The specimen was blood. Receptor source: a woman in her 30s in good health.

The chain employs TRBV27 and TRBJ1-1; the match to TRBD1 covers 11 bases. Trimming cost V 1 base and J 5 bases; bases outside gene matches: 12. Germline values: CDR1 MNHEY, CDR2 SMNVEV (reference sequence). The CDR3 totals 18 residues. The CDR3 sequence: CASSLFGQGASWGTEAFF. The CDR3 DNA is TGTGCCAGCAGTTTATTTGGACAGGGGGCTTCCTGGGGAACTGAAGCTTTCTTT.

This chain's CDR3 is CASGPGQGANTGELFF. The CDR3 DNA reads TGTGCTAGTGGTCCCGGACAAGGGGCGAACACCGGGGAGCTGTTTTTT. This chain uses TRBV12-5 with TRBJ2-2; D perhaps matches TRBD1 (5 bases). V shed 5 bases and J shed 0 bases, with 13 bases lying between them. CDR1 and CDR2 from the germline V gene are LGHNT and FRNRAP. There are 16 residues in the CDR3.

The rearrangement joins TRBV3-1 (or the pseudogene TRBV3-2) to TRBJ2-1; 7 positions agree with TRBD2. V trimming: 3 bases; J trimming: 6 bases; junction bases outside the gene matches: 5. CDR3 length: 14 amino acids. From germline, CDR1 is LGHDT and CDR2 YNNKEL (reference sequence). The CDR3 protein is CASSHKGGANEQFF. The CDR3 region has the DNA TGTGCCAGCAGCCATAAGGGAGGGGCCAATGAGCAGTTCTTC.

The chain employs TRBV5-6 and TRBJ1-2; 10 bases line up with TRBD1. The CDR3 runs 15 residues. Germline CDR1 is SGHDT and CDR2 is YYEEEE. The ends lost 0 bases at V and 5 bases at J; junction bases unmatched: 4. The CDR3 is CASSLGGQGMYGYTF. As DNA, the CDR3 is TGTGCCAGCAGCTTGGGGGGACAGGGGATGTATGGCTACACCTTC.

The chain links TRBV19 to TRBJ2-3; TRBD1 agrees at 7 bases. V was clipped by 5 bases and J by 9 bases; unmatched bases: 14. There are 15 residues in the CDR3. Germline V CDR1 and CDR2: LNHDA, SQIVND (reference sequence). The CDR3 here is CASSDEGAAGVTQYF. The CDR3 DNA is TGTGCCAGTAGTGACGAGGGGGCCGCAGGGGTAACGCAGTATTTT.

V usage is TRBV6-4 and J usage is TRBJ2-3, with 7 bases matching TRBD1. The J segment lost 2 bases and the V segment lost 6 bases, leaving 8 bases of the junction unmatched. Germline loops: CDR1 MRHNA, CDR2 SNTAGT. This CDR3 contains 15 residues. DNA for the CDR3: TGTGCCAGCAGCGCTCAGGGGGAACACACAGATACGCAGTATTTT. As protein: CASSAQGEHTDTQYF.

This clone was observed a few times. The rearrangement joins TRBV15 to TRBJ2-1; no reliable D call. The V gene lost 6 bases and the J gene lost 1 base, with 13 bases spanning the gap. The germline CDR1 and CDR2 sequences are LNHNV and YYDKDF (reference sequence). The CDR3 totals 15 residues. The CDR3 spells CATRQGLMSYNEQFF. As DNA, the CDR3 is TGTGCCACCAGGCAAGGCCTGATGTCCTACAATGAGCAGTTCTTC.

This clone appeared once. The chain joins TRBV4-1 to TRBJ2-5; D may be TRBD1 or TRBD2 (5 bases each). The germline V and J ends were trimmed by 1 base and 13 bases, with 13 bases remaining between them. Germline lookup yields CDR1 MGHRA and CDR2 YSYEKL. This CDR3 spans 12 amino acids. The CDR3 here is CASSQVGPPRYF. The CDR3 nucleotides read TGCGCCAGCAGCCAAGTGGGACCCCCCCGGTACTTC.

This sequence joins TRBV27 and TRBJ1-5; 7 bases are a match to TRBD1. There are 16 residues in the CDR3. The germline gives CDR1 MNHEY, CDR2 SMNVEV (reference sequence). V gave up 7 bases and J gave up 0 bases; unmatched junction bases: 9. The CDR3: CASTRGGLHSNQPQHF. DNA of the CDR3: TGTGCCAGCACCAGGGGGGGGCTACATAGCAATCAGCCCCAGCATTTT.

This clone came up once. J is TRBJ2-7 and V is TRBV12-3 or TRBV12-4; TRBD1 matches 7 bases. CDR3 size: 13 residues. V lost 6 bases, J lost 1 base, and 3 bases stayed unmatched. CDR3 in DNA: TGTGCCAGCAGCACGGGACAGTCCTACGAGCAGTACTTC. Translation: CASSTGQSYEQYF.

The genes are TRBV5-1 and TRBJ2-5; D is perhaps TRBD1 or TRBD2 (5 bases each). The germline CDR1 and CDR2 sequences are SGHRS and YFSETQ. CDR3 length equals 15 residues. Trimming pared 2 bases from V and 5 bases from J, leaving 16 bases between. CDR3 coding DNA: TGCGCCAGCAGCTTAGCGGACACACGTTGGGAGACCCAGTACTTC. Protein: CASSLADTRWETQYF.

The V gene is TRBV5-6, the J gene TRBJ1-2; no clear D gene. The CDR3 spans 13 residues. Trimming cost V 4 bases and J 0 bases, with 7 bases left between them. Per the germline V gene, CDR1 is SGHDT and CDR2 is YYEEEE. CDR3 in amino acids: CASSRRANYGYTF. CDR3 sequence (DNA): TGTGCCAGCAGCCGCCGGGCTAACTATGGCTACACCTTC.

The V gene is TRBV19, the J gene TRBJ2-7; TRBD2 might be the D (7 bases). Germline lookup yields CDR1 LNHDA and CDR2 SQIVND (reference sequence). Trimming removed 4 bases from V and 0 bases from J, with 16 bases in between. The CDR3 is 16 amino acids. This CDR3 is CASSSRRGGDSYEQYF. CDR3 bases: TGTGCCAGTAGTAGTCGGAGGGGGGGGGACTCCTACGAGCAGTACTTC. The full variable domain, completed using reference TRBV19 and TRBJ2-7, is DGGITQSPKYLFRKEGQNVTLSCEQNLNHDAMYWYRQDPGQGLRLIYYSQIVNDFQKGDIAEGYSVSREKKESFPLTVTSAQKNPTAFYLCASSSRRGGDSYEQYFGPGTRLTVT.

The V and J genes are TRBV5-1 and TRBJ1-1; 7 bases fit TRBD1. Germline V gene data show CDR1 as SGHRS and CDR2 as YFSETQ. V shed 0 bases and J 3 bases; nucleotides not matched to a gene: 8. There are 16 residues in the CDR3. Here the CDR3 reads CASSLADRGLDTEAFF. Here the CDR3 DNA reads TGCGCCAGCAGCTTGGCTGATAGGGGGCTGGACACTGAAGCTTTCTTT. The whole variable domain, remainder taken from reference TRBV5-1 and TRBJ1-1, is KAGVTQTPRYLIKTRGQQVTLSCSPISGHRSVSWYQQTPGQGLQFLFEYFSETQRNKGNFPGRFSGRQFSNSRSEMNVSTLELGDSALYLCASSLADRGLDTEAFFGQGTRLTVV.

The chain couples TRBV6-5 to TRBJ1-1; D ambiguous. The length of the CDR3 is 13 residues. The germline V and J ends were trimmed by 5 bases and 8 bases, with 15 bases remaining between them. Germline V CDR1 and CDR2: MNHEY, SVGAGI. CDR3 DNA: TGTGCCAGCAGTAAAAACCCCCTCGTGGAAGCTTTCTTT. Its translation: CASSKNPLVEAFF.

The rearrangement uses TRBV18 and TRBJ2-5; possibly TRBD1 or TRBD2 for D (6 bases each). In germline, CDR1 is KGHSH, CDR2 LQKENI. The length of the CDR3 is 13 residues. V lost 4 bases, J lost 5 bases, and 11 bases lay in between. The CDR3 region has the DNA TGTGCCAGCTCACTGACAGGAGGGGAGACCCAGTACTTC. Encoded protein: CASSLTGGETQYF.

Only one count was recorded for this clone. The chain couples TRBV6-5 to TRBJ1-1; 8 bases match TRBD1. V lost 6 bases to trimming and J lost 4 bases; unmatched junction nucleotides: 4. The CDR3 has 13 residues. The germline gives CDR1 MNHEY, CDR2 SVGAGI. DNA for the CDR3: TGTGCCAGCAGGACAGGGGTGGCCACTGAAGCTTTCTTT. It yields the protein CASRTGVATEAFF.

The chain recombines TRBV6-2 or TRBV6-3 with TRBJ1-4; D unclear. CDR1 and CDR2 from the germline V gene are MNHEY and SVGEGT. CDR3 length: 15 residues. V lost 4 bases and J lost 4, with 13 bases in between. CDR3 bases: TGTGCCAGCAGTTCTATGGCAGGCGTTAATGAAAAACTGTTTTTT. It encodes CASSSMAGVNEKLFF.

This sequence joins TRBV4-1 and TRBJ1-4; 8 positions match TRBD1. The germline V gene has CDR1 MGHRA and CDR2 YSYEKL. This CDR3 region has 15 residues. V was pared by 3 bases and J by 0 bases, with 0 bases of the junction left unmatched. This CDR3 is CASSQGQATNEKLFF. CDR3 DNA sequence: TGCGCCAGCAGCCAGGGACAGGCAACTAATGAAAAACTGTTTTTT.

The CDR3 spells CASSRAGRAGELFF. The CDR3 nucleotides read TGTGCCAGCAGCCGGGCAGGACGGGCCGGGGAGCTGTTTTTT. The rearrangement links TRBV21-1 to TRBJ2-2. TRBV21-1 is an annotated pseudogene. This CDR3 is built from 14 residues.

This chain uses TRBV9 with TRBJ2-1; the D gene could be TRBD1 or TRBD2 (6 bases each). Trimming took 2 bases from V and 6 from J, leaving 12 bases between them. CDR3 length: 14 residues. Per germline, CDR1 SGDLS and CDR2 YYNGEE. The DNA for the CDR3 is TGTGCCAGCAGCGTTTCAGGGGACTTCAATGAGCAGTTCTTC. Translation: CASSVSGDFNEQFF.

The table lists this clone with a few counts. The chain joins TRBV9 to TRBJ1-1; TRBD1 is a possible D gene (5 bases). This CDR3 has 14 residues. Trimming cost V 0 bases and J 5 bases, with 11 bases left between them. Looked up from germline, CDR1 is SGDLS and CDR2 is YYNGEE. CDR3: CASSVAAGRTEAFF. The CDR3 DNA reads as TGTGCCAGCAGCGTAGCGGCAGGGCGTACTGAAGCTTTCTTT.

The chain carries TRBV6-5 and TRBJ1-2; 9 positions match TRBD1. The CDR3 has 14 amino acids. V was pared by 6 bases and J by 6 bases, with 8 bases of the junction left unmatched. Germline values: CDR1 MNHEY, CDR2 SVGAGI. The CDR3 region is CASRDGTGPHGYTF. In nucleotides, the CDR3 is TGTGCCAGCAGGGACGGGACAGGGCCTCATGGCTACACCTTC.

The CDR3 DNA reads TGCAGCGTTCGTACAGGGGAAGGCTACACCTTC. It translates to CSVRTGEGYTF. V is TRBV29-1 and J is TRBJ1-2; TRBD1 matches 7 bases. J lost 8 bases, V lost 5 bases, and 5 bases had no gene match. The CDR3 has 11 residues. Per germline, CDR1 SQVTM and CDR2 ANQGSEA.

The rearrangement links TRBV19 to TRBJ2-2; weak D call: TRBD1 (6 bases). V was clipped by 3 bases and J by 5 bases, with 13 bases between them. Germline-derived CDR1 and CDR2 are LNHDA and SQIVND (reference sequence). The CDR3 spans 15 residues. CDR3 nucleotide sequence: TGTGCCAGTAGTATTGGCCAGGGGTGGACCGGGGAGCTGTTTTTT. This gives the protein CASSIGQGWTGELFF.

In its sample, this clone was seen a few times. The chain carries TRBV4-1 and TRBJ2-1; TRBD2 is a possible D gene (6 bases). The CDR3 is made up of 15 amino acids. V was trimmed by 1 base and J by 4 bases, leaving 11 bases between them. From germline, CDR1 is MGHRA and CDR2 YSYEKL. The CDR3 nucleotides are TGCGCCAGCAGCCAAGGCGGGACGGCTTACAATGAGCAGTTCTTC. It codes for CASSQGGTAYNEQFF.

The chain links TRBV30 to TRBJ2-7; TRBD1 is a possible D gene (5 bases). The ends were cut back, 0 bases at V and 5 bases at J, with 11 bases in the middle. CDR1 and CDR2 from the germline V gene are GTSNPN and SVGIG (reference sequence). This CDR3 has 13 amino acids. The CDR3 DNA is TGTGCCTGGAGTGTGGCGCAGGGCCACGAGCAGTACTTC. Translation gives CAWSVAQGHEQYF. The full variable domain, in which reference TRBV30 and TRBJ2-7 provide the parts outside the CDR3, is SQTIHQWPATLVQPVGSPLSLECTVEGTSNPNLYWYRQAAGRGLQLLFYSVGIGQISSEVPQNLSASRPQDRQFILSSKKLLLSDSGFYLCAWSVAQGHEQYFGPGTRLTVT.